Below are 9 T cell receptor beta chains sequenced from a single sample in a study of T cells after yellow fever vaccination. TCRdb analysed the 5' RACE reads with MiXCR anew, one entry per CDR3 protein. The sample holds 95,000 to 150,000 distinct CDR3 sequences; approximately 8.4% are singletons and the top ten take 30% to 50%. The sequencing used CD8+ T cells sorted from PBMCs, collected on the day of the yellow fever booster vaccination. The receptors here all came from a man aged 18 to 29 who received the YFV17D yellow fever vaccine.

The chain carries TRBV5-1 and TRBJ1-2, with 8 positions matching TRBD1. The CDR3 totals 17 residues. V was pared by 3 bases and J by 4 bases, with 14 bases of the junction left unmatched. Germline CDR1 SGHRS, CDR2 YFSETQ. In DNA, the CDR3 is TGCGCCAGCAGCTCAACTATTCGACAGGGGTACACCTATGGCTACACCTTC. It is translated as CASSSTIRQGYTYGYTF.

The chain links TRBV7-9 to TRBJ2-1; 7 nucleotides line up with TRBD1. The CDR3 is 17 amino acids. Germline V gene data show CDR1 as SEHNR and CDR2 as FQNEAQ (reference sequence). With V trimmed by 0 bases and J by 2 bases, 7 bases remained unmatched. CDR3: CASSLAAGTEPYNEQFF. The CDR3 DNA reads as TGTGCCAGCAGCTTAGCGGCCGGGACAGAGCCCTACAATGAGCAGTTCTTC.

This clonotype was picked up many times. The CDR3 protein is CAISESTLAGEQYV. Written as DNA, the CDR3 is TGTGCCATCAGTGAGTCGACCCTGGCGGGCGAGCAGTACGTC. The rearrangement uses TRBV10-3 and TRBJ2-7; a possible D gene is TRBD2 (5 bases). Trimming cost V 0 bases and J 6 bases, with 12 bases left between them. The CDR3 extends over 14 amino acids. Germline CDR1 ENHRY, CDR2 SYGVKD.

The chain recombines TRBV11-2 with TRBJ1-5; 7 positions match TRBD1. J gave up 1 base and V 4 bases, and 1 base lay outside the gene matches. The germline gives CDR1 SGHAT, CDR2 FQNNGV. The CDR3 runs 14 residues. This CDR3 reads CASSSGQSNQPQHF. CDR3 in DNA: TGTGCCAGCAGCTCGGGACAGAGCAATCAGCCCCAGCATTTT. The full variable domain, rest sourced from reference TRBV11-2 and TRBJ1-5, is EAGVAQSPRYKIIEKRQSVAFWCNPISGHATLYWYQQILGQGPKLLIQFQNNGVVDDSQLPKDRFSAERLKGVDSTLKIQPAKLEDSAVYLCASSSGQSNQPQHFGDGTRLSIL.

The V and J genes are TRBV7-9 and TRBJ2-1; the D gene is possibly TRBD2 (6 bases). From germline, CDR1 is SEHNR and CDR2 FQNEAQ (reference sequence). With 5 bases removed from V and 1 base from J, the gap between germline ends came to 15 bases. This CDR3 is 16 amino acids long. CDR3 nucleotides: TGTGCCAGCAGCGCTAGGGACTCACTATCCTACAATGAGCAGTTCTTC. It codes for CASSARDSLSYNEQFF.

This clonotype has ten or more counts. This chain connects TRBV6-4 to TRBJ2-1, with 7 bases fitting TRBD2. CDR1 is MRHNA, CDR2 SNTAGT, per germline. V was clipped by 0 bases and J by 5 bases; unmatched bases: 7. The CDR3 runs to 16 residues. As DNA, the CDR3 is TGTGCCAGCAGTGACTCCGCTGGCGGGGGAAACAATGAGCAGTTCTTC. Its protein is CASSDSAGGGNNEQFF.

This clonotype was seen a few times. CDR3 protein: CASNRLIKMSPLHF. CDR3 nucleotide sequence: TGTGCCAGCAACCGGCTTATTAAAATGTCACCCCTCCACTTT. The rearrangement joins TRBV7-2 to TRBJ1-6, with unresolved D. Trimming took off 7 bases at V and 10 bases at J, with 17 bases between the two ends. Germline V gives CDR1 SGHTA, CDR2 FQGNSA. This CDR3 has 14 residues. Drawing the rest from reference TRBV7-2 and TRBJ1-6, the complete variable domain is GAGVSQSPSNKVTEKGKDVELRCDPISGHTALYWYRQSLGQGLEFLIYFQGNSAPDKSGLPSDRFSAERTGGSVSTLTIQRTQQEDSAVYLCASNRLIKMSPLHFGNGTRLTVT.

The V gene is TRBV5-1, the J gene TRBJ1-2, with D perhaps TRBD1 (5 bases). In germline, CDR1 is SGHRS, CDR2 YFSETQ. With 1 base removed from V and 5 bases from J, the gap between germline ends came to 21 bases. This CDR3 contains 17 residues. The CDR3 loop is CASSLLSRAQLGYGYTF. The CDR3 nucleotides read TGCGCCAGCAGCTTGTTGAGCAGGGCCCAACTCGGGTATGGCTACACCTTC.

The rearrangement joins TRBV7-2 to TRBJ2-5; possibly TRBD1 for D (6 bases). V gave up 0 bases and J gave up 0 bases, with 17 bases separating them. Germline V CDR1 and CDR2: SGHTA, FQGNSA. The CDR3 sequence is 18 residues long. CDR3: CASSLAGALVKNQETQYF. Here the CDR3 DNA reads TGTGCCAGCAGCTTAGCGGGGGCCTTAGTTAAGAACCAAGAGACCCAGTACTTC.